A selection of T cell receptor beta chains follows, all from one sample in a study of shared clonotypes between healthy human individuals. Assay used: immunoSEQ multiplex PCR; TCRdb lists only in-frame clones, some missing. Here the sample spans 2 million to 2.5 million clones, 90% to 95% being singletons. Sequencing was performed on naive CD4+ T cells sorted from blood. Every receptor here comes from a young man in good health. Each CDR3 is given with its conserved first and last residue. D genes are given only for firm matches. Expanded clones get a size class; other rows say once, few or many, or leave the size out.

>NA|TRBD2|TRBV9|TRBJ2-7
TGTGCCAGCAGCGTAGATGGGACTAGCGTTGCCTACGAGCAGTACTTC
CASSVDGTSVAYEQYF
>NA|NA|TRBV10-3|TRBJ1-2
TGTGCCATCAGTGAAGGGCAGGGCGCACGCTACACCTTC
CAISEGQGARYTF
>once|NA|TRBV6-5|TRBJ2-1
TGTGCCAGCAGACTAAGGGTGGGTGAGCAGTTCTTC
CASRLRVGEQFF
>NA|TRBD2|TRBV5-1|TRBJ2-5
TGCGCCAGCAGCTTGGTAGCGGGAGGGACTGAGACCCAGTACTTC
CASSLVAGGTETQYF
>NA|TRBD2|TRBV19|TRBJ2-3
TGTGCCAGTTTACCCACTAGCGGAAAGACAGATACGCAGTATTTT
CASLPTSGKTDTQYF
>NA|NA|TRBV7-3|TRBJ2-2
TGTGCCAGCAGCCGGGGGACTCTTCTCTCCGGGGAGCTGTTTTTT
CASSRGTLLSGELFF
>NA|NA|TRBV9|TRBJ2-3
TGTGCCAGCAGCGTAGCCCGGACTAGCACAGATACGCAGTATTTT
CASSVARTSTDTQYF
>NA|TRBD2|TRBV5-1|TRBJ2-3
TGCGCCAGCAGCTTGGGTAGCGGGGGACCAGATACGCAGTATTTT
CASSLGSGGPDTQYF
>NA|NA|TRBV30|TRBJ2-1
TGTGCCTGGAGTGTACTGAACTGGAACTCCTACAATGAGCAGTTCTTC
CAWSVLNWNSYNEQFF
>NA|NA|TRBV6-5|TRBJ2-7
TGTGCCAGCAGTTACTCATACAGGAGCTCCTACGAGCAGTACTTC
CASSYSYRSSYEQYF
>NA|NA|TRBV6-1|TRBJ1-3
TGTGCCAGCAGTGAATTTGCCACAGGTAGAAACACCATATATTTT
CASSEFATGRNTIYF
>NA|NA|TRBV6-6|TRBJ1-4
TGTGCCAGCACCCCCGGGGGGGCGAAGGAAAAACTGTTTTTT
CASTPGGAKEKLFF
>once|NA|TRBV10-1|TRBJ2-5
TGCGCCAGCGGAGCGAGAACTAACAGGTTTCGGGAGACCCAGTACTTC
CASGARTNRFRETQYF
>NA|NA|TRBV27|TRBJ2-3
TGTGCCAGCAGTTTAACGGTTAGCACAGATACGCAGTATTTT
CASSLTVSTDTQYF
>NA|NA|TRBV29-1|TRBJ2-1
TGCAGCGTTGAGGCCCCCTTGTATCAGGATAGTGAGCAGTTCTTC
CSVEAPLYQDSEQFF
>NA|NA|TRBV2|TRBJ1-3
TGTGCCAGCAGAGCGACAAGCTCTGGAAACACCATATATTTT
CASRATSSGNTIYF
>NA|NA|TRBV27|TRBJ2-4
TGTGCCAGCAGTTTATCGGGAGTAGCCAAAAACATTCAGTACTTC
CASSLSGVAKNIQYF
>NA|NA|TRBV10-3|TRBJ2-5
TGTGCCATCAGTAAAGGCCGTCATCAAGGAGAGACCCAGTACTTC
CAISKGRHQGETQYF
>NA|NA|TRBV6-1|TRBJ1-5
TGTGCCAGCAGTGAGGGCCAGGTTGGGGTAGGCAATCAGCCCCAGCATTTT
CASSEGQVGVGNQPQHF
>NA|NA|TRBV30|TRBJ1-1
TGTGCCTGGGAGACAGGTTACACTGAAGCTTTCTTT
CAWETGYTEAFF
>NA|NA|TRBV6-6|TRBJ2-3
TGTGCCAGCAGTTACCAGGGGACCAACACAGATACGCAGTATTTT
CASSYQGTNTDTQYF
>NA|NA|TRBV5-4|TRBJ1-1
TGTGCCAGCAGCCCCTCCCTGACAGTGAACACTGAAGCTTTCTTT
CASSPSLTVNTEAFF
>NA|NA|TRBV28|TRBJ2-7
TGTGCCAGCAGTTTAAACGGTCTATCCTACGAGCAGTACTTC
CASSLNGLSYEQYF
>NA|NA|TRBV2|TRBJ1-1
TGTGCCAGTCTCAGGGAATTGAGCACTGAAGCTTTCTTT
CASLRELSTEAFF
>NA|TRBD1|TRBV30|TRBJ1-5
TGTGCCTGGAGCCCCCTTGGGGGACAGGGAGATCAGCCCCAGCATTTT
CAWSPLGGQGDQPQHF
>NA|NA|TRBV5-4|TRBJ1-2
TGTGCCAGCAGCCTTTTGACAGAAAACTATGGCTACACCTTC
CASSLLTENYGYTF
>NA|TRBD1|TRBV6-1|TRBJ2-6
TGTGCCAGCATCCGGGACAGATCCGGGGCCAACGTCCTGACTTTC
CASIRDRSGANVLTF
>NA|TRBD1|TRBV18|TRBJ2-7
TGTGCCAGCTCACTGGACAGGGGGGCCTACGAGCAGTACTTC
CASSLDRGAYEQYF
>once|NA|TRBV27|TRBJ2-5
TGTGCCAGCCTCAAACGGACACCTCAAGAGACCCAGTACTTC
CASLKRTPQETQYF
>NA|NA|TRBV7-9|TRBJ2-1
TGTGCCAGCAGCTTAGATCAGAATGAGCAGTTCTTC
CASSLDQNEQFF
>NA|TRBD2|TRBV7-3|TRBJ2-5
TGTGCCAGCAGCTCCCTACGACTAGCGGGGGTAGAGACCCAGTACTTC
CASSSLRLAGVETQYF
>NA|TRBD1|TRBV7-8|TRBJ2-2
TGTGCCAGCAGCCTGGGACAGGGGACCGGGGAGCTGTTTTTT
CASSLGQGTGELFF
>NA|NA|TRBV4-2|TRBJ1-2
TGTGCCAGCAGCCAAGATGGCAGGGGTGACTATGGCTACACCTTC
CASSQDGRGDYGYTF
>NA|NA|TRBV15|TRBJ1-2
TGTGCCACCTCCCGGGGGGGGCTTAACTATGGCTACACCTTC
CATSRGGLNYGYTF
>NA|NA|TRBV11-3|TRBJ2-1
TGTGCCAGCAGCTTAGATACAGGGTACAATGAGCAGTTCTTC
CASSLDTGYNEQFF
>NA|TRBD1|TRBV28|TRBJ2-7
TGTGCCAGCAGTTTGTATAGGACAGGGGGCTCAGGCGAGCAGTACTTC
CASSLYRTGGSGEQYF
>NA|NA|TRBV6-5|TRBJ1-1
TGTGCCAGCAGGTATTTACAGGGGAACACTGAAGCTTTCTTT
CASRYLQGNTEAFF